Included here is one T cell receptor (beta chain) sequence, with context. Its antigen is currently unknown. This CDR3 has 14 residues. Germline loops: CDR1 SEHNR, CDR2 FQNEAQ (reference sequence). V lost 5 bases to trimming and J lost 5 bases, with 12 bases between them. The sample comes from a study of human T cells and chemical hapten exposure. Study-wide background: While the roughly 25-week study was under way, patients received diphenylcyclopropenone on the scalp every week. Study findings and constraints: No alteration of TCRs above 1 in 1000 frequency was seen with DPC sensitization. As the donors had alopecia, their immune response may differ from healthy people's. The study found expanded TCRs formed significantly more large CDR3 similarity clusters than controls.

Time point denoted: patch test 1, 2 weeks after DPC sensitization. The treatment: therapeutic diphenylcyclopropenone sensitization with weekly scalp DPC. One entry per CDR3 protein, called by TCRdb with MiXCR from the RACE reads. The data hold some 70,000 distinct CDR3 sequences, with 25% to 40% observed a single time. The TCR sequence derives from a man aged 40-50 years with alopecia areata. Some clones in this sample may be carry-over from other donors' samples. The rearrangement links TRBV7-9 to TRBJ1-4; unclear D gene. The input for sequencing was whole blood, taken in connection with sensitization to the hapten diphenylcyclopropenone (DPC). CDR3 in DNA: TGTGCCAGCAGCCCGCGGGCCCTCAATGAAAAACTGTTTTTT. This encodes CASSPRALNEKLFF.